Below, 30 T cell receptor beta chains from the same sample are listed, as sequenced in a study of T-cell memory formation after mild COVID-19. TCRdb passed the 5' RACE reads through MiXCR, listing each CDR3 protein once. Of 120,000 or so distinct CDR3 sequences in the sample, more than 15% were seen once. The sample was PBMCs or a T cell subset sorted from them (not recorded which). These receptors all stem from an adult woman who had mild COVID-19 (a few samples of this study predate the infection). Cell type and time point are not known.

The V and J genes are TRBV5-1 and TRBJ2-3; the match to TRBD1 covers 8 bases. With 4 bases clipped from V and 4 bases from J, the junction kept 8 bases outside the gene matches. Looked up from germline, CDR1 is SGHRS and CDR2 is YFSETQ. The CDR3 spans 15 residues. This CDR3 reads CASSRTGIGSDTQYF. Here the CDR3 DNA reads TGCGCCAGCAGCCGGACAGGGATCGGCTCAGATACGCAGTATTTT.

The rearrangement joins TRBV27 to TRBJ2-2; 8 bases match TRBD2. After removal of 3 bases from V and 5 bases from J, the junction contained 11 bases not matched to a gene. The V gene's germline CDR1 is MNHEY and CDR2 SMNVEV (reference sequence). The CDR3 sequence is 17 residues long. CDR3 sequence (DNA): TGTGCCAGCAGTTTTTCCAGCGGGAGTTTTGTAACCGGGGAGCTGTTTTTT. This gives the protein CASSFSSGSFVTGELFF.

The chain employs TRBV6-5 and TRBJ2-5, with TRBD1 identical over 7 bases. V shed 2 bases, J shed 5 bases, and the junction held 14 bases outside the gene matches. This CDR3 has 17 residues. Germline CDR1 reads MNHEY; CDR2 reads SVGAGI. The CDR3 bases are TGTGCCAGCAGTTACCTCACAAACGACAGGGCCGTCGAGACCCAGTACTTC. Its translation is CASSYLTNDRAVETQYF.

This clonotype was observed a few times. The chain combines TRBV2 with TRBJ2-2; D uncertain. Germline CDR1 and CDR2: SNHLY and FYNNEI. V lost 6 bases, J lost 6 bases, and 8 bases lay in between. The CDR3 extends over 12 amino acids. The CDR3 reads CASRGGAGELFF. CDR3 coding DNA: TGTGCCAGCAGGGGTGGAGCCGGGGAGCTGTTTTTT.

This chain's CDR3 is CASRGQGANGYTF. CDR3 nucleotide sequence: TGTGCCAGCAGGGGACAGGGGGCCAATGGCTACACCTTC. The chain couples TRBV6-5 to TRBJ1-2, with 12 bases lining up with TRBD1. Germline V gene data show CDR1 as MNHEY and CDR2 as SVGAGI. The CDR3 runs 13 residues. The trim removed 6 bases at V and 6 bases at J, leaving 2 bases unmatched.

The sample holds a few counts of this clonotype. The chain has TRBV2 and TRBJ2-5; 8 bases fit TRBD2. V lost 3 bases and J lost 2; bases outside the gene matches: 5. Germline CDR1 reads SNHLY; CDR2 reads FYNNEI. There are 15 residues in the CDR3. CDR3 region: CASSETSVAQETQYF. CDR3 in DNA: TGTGCCAGCAGTGAGACTAGCGTAGCTCAAGAGACCCAGTACTTC.

V is TRBV18 and J is TRBJ2-1, with D possibly matching TRBD1 (5 bases). The V end lost 5 bases, the J end lost 4 bases, and 9 bases lay between the germline ends. Germline V gene lookup returns CDR1 KGHSH and CDR2 LQKENI. The CDR3 length is 13 residues. CDR3 region: CASSVTEYNEQFF. The CDR3 DNA follows: TGTGCCAGCTCAGTGACAGAATACAATGAGCAGTTCTTC.

The chain is built from TRBV11-1 and TRBJ2-7, with 11 bases that match TRBD2. V lost 4 bases, J lost 0 bases, and 2 bases stayed unmatched. The CDR3 contains 15 residues. Germline V CDR1 and CDR2: SGHAT, FQDESV (reference sequence). This CDR3 reads CASSSTSGSSYEQYF. CDR3 in DNA: TGTGCCAGCAGCTCAACTAGCGGGAGCTCCTACGAGCAGTACTTC.

This clonotype was seen more than once but under ten times. J is TRBJ2-1 and V is TRBV10-3, with D hard to call. The CDR3 covers 15 residues. V lost 5 bases and J 6 bases, leaving 17 bases between the germline ends. Germline loops: CDR1 ENHRY, CDR2 SYGVKD. In nucleotides, the CDR3 is TGTGCCATCAGTCAAAAAGACCTCGGAAGCAATGAGCAGTTCTTC. Protein product: CAISQKDLGSNEQFF.

This clonotype has a single count. At one boundary the junction diverges from the germline segment, which might be a read error. CDR3 sequence reads: CSSTLRDRGGFDEQFF. The CDR3 DNA is TGTTCCAGCACCTTAAGGGACAGGGGAGGGTTTGATGAGCAGTTCTTC. The chain combines TRBV12-3 or TRBV12-4 with TRBJ2-1; 10 nucleotides agree with TRBD1. The CDR3 is 16 amino acids.

This clonotype was seen a few times. This sequence joins TRBV7-8 and TRBJ2-1; a possible D gene is TRBD2 (6 bases). Trimming removed 1 base from V and 0 bases from J, with 19 bases in between. This CDR3 comprises 19 residues. Germline V lookup: CDR1 SGHVS, CDR2 FQNEAQ. CDR3 in DNA: TGTGCCAGCAGCTTAGGGAGGGTTAGCGCTCCGAGCTCCTACAATGAGCAGTTCTTC. Its translation: CASSLGRVSAPSSYNEQFF.

The rearrangement links TRBV6-1 to TRBJ2-7; D not resolved. V shed 2 bases and J shed 0 bases, with 5 bases lying between them. The CDR3 is 13 residues long. Germline V gene lookup returns CDR1 MNHNS and CDR2 SASEGT. DNA for the CDR3: TGTGCCAGCAGTGAATCCCGCTCCTACGAGCAGTACTTC. Protein: CASSESRSYEQYF.

The V gene is TRBV27, the J gene TRBJ2-7; a weak D match, TRBD1 (6 bases). Trimming removed 6 bases at V and 5 bases at J, with 20 bases between. CDR1 and CDR2 from the germline V gene are MNHEY and SMNVEV (reference sequence). This CDR3 is 15 amino acids long. This CDR3 is CASRSGQSVFHEQYF. CDR3 sequence (DNA): TGTGCCAGCAGGTCAGGACAGAGTGTGTTCCACGAGCAGTACTTC.

The chain links TRBV27 to TRBJ1-2; 7 nucleotides align to TRBD1. Germline V gene data show CDR1 as MNHEY and CDR2 as SMNVEV (reference sequence). The junction had 1 base not matched to a gene; V was cut back by 3 bases and J by 0 bases. The CDR3 totals 14 residues. CDR3 in amino acids: CASSFGTANYGYTF. The CDR3 nucleotides read TGTGCCAGCAGTTTTGGGACAGCTAACTATGGCTACACCTTC.

This clonotype has more than one count but fewer than ten. The chain couples TRBV7-8 to TRBJ2-3, with TRBD1 identical over 8 bases. With 5 bases clipped from V and 1 base from J, the junction kept 8 bases outside the gene matches. The CDR3 spans 16 residues. Per the germline V gene, CDR1 is SGHVS and CDR2 is FQNEAQ. The CDR3 DNA reads as TGTGCCAGCAGCCCTCAGGTGGACAGGGGCACAGATACGCAGTATTTT. Its translation is CASSPQVDRGTDTQYF.

The sample holds a few counts of this clonotype. The V call is TRBV5-1, the J call TRBJ2-2, with D hard to call. Germline-derived CDR1 and CDR2 are SGHRS and YFSETQ. CDR3 length: 12 residues. V lost 1 base, J lost 11 bases, and 9 bases lay in between. The CDR3 DNA reads TGCGCCAGCAGCTTGTATTCCCTAGAGCTGTTTTTT. Its protein is CASSLYSLELFF.

J is TRBJ2-7 and V is TRBV7-9; 10 nucleotides align to TRBD2. The CDR3 covers 14 residues. The germline V gene encodes CDR1 SEHNR and CDR2 FQNEAQ (reference sequence). V trimming: 5 bases; J trimming: 7 bases; junction bases outside the gene matches: 8. The chain's CDR3 is CASSLLAGEREQYF. As DNA, the CDR3 is TGTGCCAGCAGCCTTCTAGCGGGGGAGCGAGAGCAGTACTTC.

This clonotype showed up just a few times. In DNA form, the CDR3 reads TGTGCCAGCAGTGAGATACAGGGGGCCTACGAGCAGTACTTC. Amino acids: CASSEIQGAYEQYF. The chain links TRBV25-1 to TRBJ2-7, with 8 bases that match TRBD1. Trimming removed 3 bases from V and 2 bases from J; junction bases left unmatched: 3. CDR3 length: 14 residues. Germline CDR1 and CDR2: MGHDK and SYGVNS.

This clonotype appeared many times. The chain has TRBV15 and TRBJ1-6; D is uncertain. Looked up from germline, CDR1 is LNHNV and CDR2 is YYDKDF (reference sequence). V lost 0 bases, J lost 8 bases, and 5 bases lay in between. The CDR3 sequence is 13 residues long. The CDR3 here is CATSRDQDSPLHF. As DNA, the CDR3 is TGTGCCACCAGCAGAGATCAGGATTCACCCCTCCACTTT.

The rearrangement uses TRBV7-2 and TRBJ2-1; 14 bases are a match to TRBD2. There are 20 residues in the CDR3. Germline V lookup: CDR1 SGHTA, CDR2 FQGNSA. J lost 6 bases, V lost 4 bases, and 17 bases had no gene match. The CDR3 loop reads CASSYRGLAGVGRYLNEQFF. The CDR3 DNA sequence: TGTGCCAGCAGCTACCGGGGACTAGCGGGAGTAGGAAGATATCTCAATGAGCAGTTCTTC.

The chain couples TRBV7-2 to TRBJ1-6; D uncertain. This CDR3 has 15 residues. The germline gives CDR1 SGHTA, CDR2 FQGNSA. V gave up 1 base and J gave up 8 bases, with 12 bases separating them. In nucleotides, the CDR3 is TGTGCCAGCAGCTTAGGTGCCCGACTCCATTCACCCCTCCACTTT. It is translated as CASSLGARLHSPLHF.

The chain carries TRBV7-9 and TRBJ2-7; the match to TRBD2 covers 12 bases. Per germline, CDR1 SEHNR and CDR2 FQNEAQ (reference sequence). J gave up 6 bases and V 5 bases, and 14 bases lay outside the gene matches. CDR3 length: 17 residues. CDR3 nucleotide sequence: TGTGCCAGCAGCCGCGGGGCTAGCGGGAGGGGTGTTCCCGAGCAGTACTTC. Translating gives CASSRGASGRGVPEQYF.

This clonotype is judged medium-sized. The genes are TRBV7-8 and TRBJ2-3, with D unclear. Germline CDR1 SGHVS, CDR2 FQNEAQ. This CDR3 is 17 amino acids long. V was clipped by 5 bases and J by 0 bases, with 18 bases between them. CDR3 in amino acids: CASSGPLTATSTDTQYF. The CDR3 nucleotides are TGTGCCAGCAGCGGGCCCTTGACGGCGACTAGCACAGATACGCAGTATTTT.

The rearrangement links TRBV29-1 to TRBJ2-1; D call uncertain. The CDR3 has 13 amino acids. Trimming left V 4 bases short and J 6 bases short, with 13 bases between. CDR1 and CDR2 from the germline V gene are SQVTM and ANQGSEA. The CDR3 DNA reads as TGCAGCGTTGTGCCTACTGGCGGCAATGAGCAGTTCTTC. This translates into CSVVPTGGNEQFF.

In this sample, this clonotype turned up a few times. J is TRBJ1-1 and V is TRBV19, with D hard to call. From germline, CDR1 is LNHDA and CDR2 SQIVND (reference sequence). The CDR3 runs to 13 residues. Trimming took off 5 bases at V and 7 bases at J, with 14 bases between the two ends. CDR3 sequence reads: CASSYIGRSEAFF. The CDR3 DNA follows: TGTGCCAGTAGTTATATTGGGAGGAGTGAAGCTTTCTTT.

The chain couples TRBV18 to TRBJ2-7; D may correspond to TRBD1 or TRBD2 (5 bases each). V lost 2 bases, J lost 1 base, and 12 bases lay in between. This CDR3 spans 15 amino acids. Germline CDR1 is KGHSH and CDR2 is LQKENI. The CDR3 loop is CASSPGTVSSYEQYF. The CDR3 DNA follows: TGTGCCAGCTCACCAGGGACGGTGAGTTCCTACGAGCAGTACTTC.

There are a few counts of this clonotype. J is TRBJ2-5 and V is TRBV12-3 or TRBV12-4; 12 bases are a match to TRBD2. The CDR3 runs to 15 residues. The trim removed 5 bases at V and 2 bases at J, leaving 3 bases unmatched. The CDR3 here is CASSRTSGIQETQYF. Here the CDR3 DNA reads TGTGCCAGCAGTAGGACTAGCGGGATACAAGAGACCCAGTACTTC.

The chain is built from TRBV5-1 and TRBJ1-2; 7 bases agree with TRBD1. This CDR3 region has 14 residues. Per germline, CDR1 SGHRS and CDR2 YFSETQ. V gave up 7 bases and J gave up 4 bases; unmatched junction bases: 10. CDR3 DNA sequence: TGCGCCAGCTCGCCGGGACAGCAAATCTATGGCTACACCTTC. The encoded protein is CASSPGQQIYGYTF.

This sequence joins TRBV5-1 and TRBJ2-2; D unclear. This CDR3 comprises 14 residues. Trimming pared 2 bases from V and 2 bases from J, leaving 7 bases between. CDR1 and CDR2 from the germline V gene are SGHRS and YFSETQ. CDR3 in DNA: TGCGCCAGCAGCTTCCCAGAAAACACCGGGGAGCTGTTTTTT. It yields the protein CASSFPENTGELFF.

This sequence joins TRBV14 and TRBJ2-7; D is undetermined. This CDR3 is 15 amino acids long. The V gene's germline CDR1 is SGHDN and CDR2 FVKESK. Trimming cost V 4 bases and J 2 bases, with 15 bases left between them. In DNA form, the CDR3 reads TGTGCCAGCAGCCGGACCTTGGGCCATCCCTACGAGCAGTACTTC. This codes for CASSRTLGHPYEQYF.